Each of the 23 T cell receptor beta chains below was sequenced from the same sample in a study of chemoradiotherapy in HPV16-positive cancers. Profiled with immunoSEQ multiplex PCR; TCRdb holds only in-frame clones, not every one. This table has about 34,000 clones, over 80% appearing once. The sample consisted of blood, taken from a patient who underwent chemoradiotherapy. The receptors shown here come from a human donor with HPV-associated anogenital cancer.

The V and J genes are TRBV6-5 and TRBJ2-7, with 7 bases aligning to TRBD1. The CDR3 runs to 15 residues. Germline V lookup: CDR1 MNHEY, CDR2 SVGAGI. Losses at the gene ends were 2 bases for V and 2 bases for J; bases not matched to a gene: 6. CDR3 sequence (DNA): TGTGCCAGCAGTTACGGGACAGTAAAGACCTACGAGCAGTACTTC. Translating it yields CASSYGTVKTYEQYF.

The chain employs TRBV29-1 and TRBJ2-3; D perhaps matches TRBD1 (5 bases). Germline assignment: CDR1 SQVTM and CDR2 ANQGSEA. The CDR3 contains 14 residues. Trimming removed 1 base from V and 3 bases from J, with 11 bases in between. CDR3 amino acids: CSVEGQGLTDTQYF. The CDR3 DNA follows: TGCAGCGTTGAAGGTCAGGGCTTAACAGATACGCAGTATTTT.

The chain employs TRBV29-1 and TRBJ1-1, with TRBD1 identical over 7 bases. V lost 1 base and J lost 3; bases outside the gene matches: 2. Germline loops: CDR1 SQVTM, CDR2 ANQGSEA. This CDR3 has 13 residues. The DNA of the CDR3 is TGCAGCGTTGAAGGGACAGGTTACACTGAAGCTTTCTTT. Protein product: CSVEGTGYTEAFF.

The chain couples TRBV18 to TRBJ2-7; 7 bases agree with TRBD1. This CDR3 spans 15 amino acids. V lost 3 bases, J lost 2 bases, and 7 bases stayed unmatched. Germline CDR1 KGHSH, CDR2 LQKENI. In nucleotides, the CDR3 is TGTGCCAGCTCACCGAGGGCAGGGGGAACCTACGAGCAGTACTTC. This codes for CASSPRAGGTYEQYF. The whole variable domain, filled in from reference TRBV18 and TRBJ2-7, reads NAGVMQNPRHLVRRRGQEARLRCSPMKGHSHVYWYRQLPEEGLKFMVYLQKENIIDESGMPKERFSAEFPKEGPSILRIQQVVRGDSAAYFCASSPRAGGTYEQYFGPGTRLTVT.

The rearrangement links TRBV5-1 to TRBJ2-3; D remains unclear. The CDR3 is 11 amino acids. V lost 2 bases and J 2 bases, leaving 0 bases between the germline ends. Germline CDR1 reads SGHRS; CDR2 reads YFSETQ. The CDR3: CASSFTDTQYF. The CDR3, as DNA: TGCGCCAGCAGCTTCACAGATACGCAGTATTTT.

The chain carries TRBV9 and TRBJ1-1, with a possible D match to TRBD1 (5 bases). Germline CDR1 and CDR2: SGDLS and YYNGEE. V lost 5 bases and J 8 bases, leaving 19 bases between the germline ends. There are 14 residues in the CDR3. CDR3 sequence (DNA): TGTGCCAGCAGTCAGAGCTTGGGACGCCAGGAAGCTTTCTTT. Translation gives CASSQSLGRQEAFF.

The chain joins TRBV6-1 to TRBJ1-2; D unresolved. From germline, CDR1 is MNHNS and CDR2 SASEGT. The CDR3 is 13 amino acids. V lost 4 bases to trimming and J lost 7 bases, with 13 bases between them. CDR3 DNA: TGTGCCAGCAGTGCAAAGCTCTTTATTGGCTACACCTTC. This sequence encodes CASSAKLFIGYTF.

The chain links TRBV5-1 to TRBJ1-1; D is undetermined. Germline CDR1 reads SGHRS; CDR2 reads YFSETQ. Trimming cost V 0 bases and J 7 bases, with 10 bases left between them. This CDR3 comprises 13 residues. CDR3 in amino acids: CASSLAGGFEAFF. Written as DNA, the CDR3 is TGCGCCAGCAGCTTGGCCGGTGGGTTTGAAGCTTTCTTT.

J is TRBJ2-2 and V is TRBV9; TRBD1 is a possible D gene (5 bases). V shed 2 bases and J shed 5 bases, with 7 bases lying between them. Germline CDR1 reads SGDLS; CDR2 reads YYNGEE. This CDR3 spans 13 amino acids. CDR3 region: CASSVKGTGELFF. For the CDR3, the DNA is TGTGCCAGCAGCGTCAAGGGGACCGGGGAGCTGTTTTTT.

The rearrangement uses TRBV9 and TRBJ2-7; D is possibly TRBD1 (6 bases). V was cut by 0 bases and J by 3 bases, with 10 bases left in between. The CDR3 extends over 14 amino acids. Looked up from germline, CDR1 is SGDLS and CDR2 is YYNGEE. The CDR3 DNA is TGTGCCAGCAGCGTAGGGACAGATCTCTACGAGCAGTACTTC. Translated: CASSVGTDLYEQYF.

The genes are TRBV25-1 and TRBJ2-1; 9 bases agree with TRBD2. This CDR3 spans 14 amino acids. J lost 5 bases, V lost 4 bases, and 3 bases had no gene match. Germline CDR1 and CDR2: MGHDK and SYGVNS. CDR3 in amino acids: CASSVASGNNEQFF. The CDR3 bases are TGTGCCAGCAGTGTGGCTAGCGGGAACAATGAGCAGTTCTTC.

The chain carries TRBV12-1 and TRBJ1-5; TRBD1, the table's D call, was not compared with the DNA. TRBV12-1 is described as a pseudogene. The CDR3 runs 15 residues. Here the CDR3 DNA reads TGTGCCAGCAGCTCCGGGACAGGGAAATTGCAGCCCCAGCATTTT. Translation: CASSSGTGKLQPQHF.

This chain uses TRBV7-3 with TRBJ1-1, with D possibly being TRBD1 (5 bases). Per the germline V gene, CDR1 is SGHTA and CDR2 is FQGTGA. The CDR3 totals 19 residues. Deletions cut 5 bases from V and 0 bases from J, with 25 bases between. For the CDR3, the DNA is TGTGCCAGCAGCCCGGCCCCGCGTCTTACGGGGCAGTTGAACACTGAAGCTTTCTTT. It translates to CASSPAPRLTGQLNTEAFF.

The chain has TRBV19 and TRBJ1-1; D is perhaps TRBD1 (6 bases). The CDR3 consists of 14 residues. Deletions cut 7 bases from V and 6 bases from J, with 18 bases between. The germline V gene has CDR1 LNHDA and CDR2 SQIVND (reference sequence). The CDR3 loop reads CASTLDRLRAEAFF. The CDR3 DNA sequence: TGTGCCAGTACCCTCGACAGGTTGAGGGCTGAAGCTTTCTTT.

The V and J genes are TRBV5-5 and TRBJ1-6; 8 nucleotides line up with TRBD1. The CDR3 consists of 14 residues. CDR1 SGHKS and CDR2 YYEKEE come from the germline V gene (reference sequence). Germline trimming cut 1 base from V and 9 bases from J; bases unmatched to any gene: 3. The CDR3 region is CASSLTGGFSPLHF. CDR3 coding DNA: TGTGCCAGCAGCTTGACAGGGGGATTTTCACCCCTCCACTTT.

The chain employs TRBV5-1 and TRBJ2-2; perhaps TRBD2 as D (6 bases). CDR3 length: 17 residues. Germline CDR1 SGHRS, CDR2 YFSETQ. Trimming cost V 0 bases and J 2 bases, with 14 bases left between them. In DNA form, the CDR3 reads TGCGCCAGCAGCTTGGTTGGGCAGGGAGGAAACACCGGGGAGCTGTTTTTT. This encodes CASSLVGQGGNTGELFF.

The genes are TRBV14 and TRBJ1-1, with D perhaps TRBD1 (6 bases). Deletions cut 4 bases from V and 13 bases from J, with 31 bases between. Germline CDR1 is SGHDN and CDR2 is FVKESK. CDR3 length: 17 amino acids. Written as DNA, the CDR3 is TGTGCCAGCAGCCTTACCGGGACAAGGCCCACCTCGGGTTATAGTTTCTTT. This translates into CASSLTGTRPTSGYSFF.

The V call is TRBV19, the J call TRBJ2-7, with D perhaps assigned TRBD1 or TRBD2 (6 bases each). Trimming cost V 3 bases and J 0 bases, with 12 bases left between them. This CDR3 has 15 amino acids. The germline CDR1 and CDR2 sequences are LNHDA and SQIVND (reference sequence). The CDR3 reads CASSIRGGPSYEQYF. For the CDR3, the DNA is TGTGCCAGTAGTATCCGAGGGGGGCCCTCCTACGAGCAGTACTTC.

This chain links TRBV19 with TRBJ2-5; the match to TRBD2 covers 7 bases. V was pared by 7 bases and J by 2 bases, with 4 bases of the junction left unmatched. The CDR3 has 13 amino acids. In germline, CDR1 is LNHDA, CDR2 SQIVND (reference sequence). The CDR3 protein is CASKASGQETQYF. The CDR3 DNA follows: TGTGCCAGTAAAGCTAGCGGTCAAGAGACCCAGTACTTC.

This chain links TRBV4-3 with TRBJ1-5; tentatively, D is TRBD1 (5 bases). Looked up from germline, CDR1 is LGHNA and CDR2 is YSLEER. The CDR3 runs 16 residues. Trimming cost V 0 bases and J 4 bases, with 13 bases left between them. In DNA, the CDR3 is TGCGCCAGCAGCCAAGATTTATACAGGCCTAATCAGCCCCAGCATTTT. The encoded protein is CASSQDLYRPNQPQHF.

This clone was counted a single time. J is TRBJ2-5 and V is TRBV7-2; 12 positions match TRBD2. CDR3 size: 15 residues. The J segment lost 14 bases and the V segment lost 5 bases, leaving 15 bases of the junction unmatched. Germline V gene data show CDR1 as SGHTA and CDR2 as FQGNSA. CDR3 sequence: CASSARLAGAPLEYF. Written as DNA, the CDR3 is TGTGCCAGCAGCGCCCGACTAGCGGGGGCCCCTCTCGAATACTTC.

V gene TRBV5-4 combines with J gene TRBJ2-3, with a weak D call TRBD1 (6 bases). The germline CDR1 and CDR2 sequences are SGHNT and YYREEE (reference sequence). The CDR3 length is 16 residues. Trimming took off 3 bases at V and 0 bases at J, with 14 bases between the two ends. CDR3 DNA sequence: TGTGCCAGCAGCTCACCAACAGGGCCTAGCACAGATACGCAGTATTTT. Translated: CASSSPTGPSTDTQYF.

The V call is TRBV5-6, the J call TRBJ2-2; the D is unclear. Germline V gene lookup returns CDR1 SGHDT and CDR2 YYEEEE. V lost 4 bases and J lost 5, with 9 bases in between. The CDR3 covers 13 residues. The CDR3 region is CASSPPRTGELFF. The CDR3 bases are TGTGCCAGCAGCCCCCCACGGACCGGGGAGCTGTTTTTT.